This T cell receptor (beta chain) is drawn from a study of graft-versus-host responses after intestinal transplantation. Overall study context: Recipients were all induced with anti-thymocyte globulin, then given tacrolimus and steroids for around three years.

Study-level results: Early HvG declines after transplant were associated with peak circulating GvH clone levels.

Regarding this clone: Antigen: not known.

Germline-derived CDR1 and CDR2 are SGHRS and YFSETQ. The CDR3 totals 14 residues. V was clipped by 2 bases and J by 7 bases, with 13 bases between them. TCRdb keeps only in-frame clones here, not all; method: immunoSEQ multiplex PCR. This sample yields 73,000 or so clones, of which nearly 90% are seen a single time; less than 5% belongs to the top ten. This TCR came from a human donor who was the organ donor for an intestinal transplant. The sample consisted of unstimulated CD8+ T cells sorted from spleen or lymph node cells, taken before transplant. The gene calls are TRBV5-1 and TRBJ2-1; tentatively, D is TRBD1 (8 bases). CDR3 in amino acids: CASSLGQGGNEQFF. CDR3 coding DNA: TGCGCCAGCAGCTTAGGACAGGGAGGGAATGAGCAGTTCTTC.